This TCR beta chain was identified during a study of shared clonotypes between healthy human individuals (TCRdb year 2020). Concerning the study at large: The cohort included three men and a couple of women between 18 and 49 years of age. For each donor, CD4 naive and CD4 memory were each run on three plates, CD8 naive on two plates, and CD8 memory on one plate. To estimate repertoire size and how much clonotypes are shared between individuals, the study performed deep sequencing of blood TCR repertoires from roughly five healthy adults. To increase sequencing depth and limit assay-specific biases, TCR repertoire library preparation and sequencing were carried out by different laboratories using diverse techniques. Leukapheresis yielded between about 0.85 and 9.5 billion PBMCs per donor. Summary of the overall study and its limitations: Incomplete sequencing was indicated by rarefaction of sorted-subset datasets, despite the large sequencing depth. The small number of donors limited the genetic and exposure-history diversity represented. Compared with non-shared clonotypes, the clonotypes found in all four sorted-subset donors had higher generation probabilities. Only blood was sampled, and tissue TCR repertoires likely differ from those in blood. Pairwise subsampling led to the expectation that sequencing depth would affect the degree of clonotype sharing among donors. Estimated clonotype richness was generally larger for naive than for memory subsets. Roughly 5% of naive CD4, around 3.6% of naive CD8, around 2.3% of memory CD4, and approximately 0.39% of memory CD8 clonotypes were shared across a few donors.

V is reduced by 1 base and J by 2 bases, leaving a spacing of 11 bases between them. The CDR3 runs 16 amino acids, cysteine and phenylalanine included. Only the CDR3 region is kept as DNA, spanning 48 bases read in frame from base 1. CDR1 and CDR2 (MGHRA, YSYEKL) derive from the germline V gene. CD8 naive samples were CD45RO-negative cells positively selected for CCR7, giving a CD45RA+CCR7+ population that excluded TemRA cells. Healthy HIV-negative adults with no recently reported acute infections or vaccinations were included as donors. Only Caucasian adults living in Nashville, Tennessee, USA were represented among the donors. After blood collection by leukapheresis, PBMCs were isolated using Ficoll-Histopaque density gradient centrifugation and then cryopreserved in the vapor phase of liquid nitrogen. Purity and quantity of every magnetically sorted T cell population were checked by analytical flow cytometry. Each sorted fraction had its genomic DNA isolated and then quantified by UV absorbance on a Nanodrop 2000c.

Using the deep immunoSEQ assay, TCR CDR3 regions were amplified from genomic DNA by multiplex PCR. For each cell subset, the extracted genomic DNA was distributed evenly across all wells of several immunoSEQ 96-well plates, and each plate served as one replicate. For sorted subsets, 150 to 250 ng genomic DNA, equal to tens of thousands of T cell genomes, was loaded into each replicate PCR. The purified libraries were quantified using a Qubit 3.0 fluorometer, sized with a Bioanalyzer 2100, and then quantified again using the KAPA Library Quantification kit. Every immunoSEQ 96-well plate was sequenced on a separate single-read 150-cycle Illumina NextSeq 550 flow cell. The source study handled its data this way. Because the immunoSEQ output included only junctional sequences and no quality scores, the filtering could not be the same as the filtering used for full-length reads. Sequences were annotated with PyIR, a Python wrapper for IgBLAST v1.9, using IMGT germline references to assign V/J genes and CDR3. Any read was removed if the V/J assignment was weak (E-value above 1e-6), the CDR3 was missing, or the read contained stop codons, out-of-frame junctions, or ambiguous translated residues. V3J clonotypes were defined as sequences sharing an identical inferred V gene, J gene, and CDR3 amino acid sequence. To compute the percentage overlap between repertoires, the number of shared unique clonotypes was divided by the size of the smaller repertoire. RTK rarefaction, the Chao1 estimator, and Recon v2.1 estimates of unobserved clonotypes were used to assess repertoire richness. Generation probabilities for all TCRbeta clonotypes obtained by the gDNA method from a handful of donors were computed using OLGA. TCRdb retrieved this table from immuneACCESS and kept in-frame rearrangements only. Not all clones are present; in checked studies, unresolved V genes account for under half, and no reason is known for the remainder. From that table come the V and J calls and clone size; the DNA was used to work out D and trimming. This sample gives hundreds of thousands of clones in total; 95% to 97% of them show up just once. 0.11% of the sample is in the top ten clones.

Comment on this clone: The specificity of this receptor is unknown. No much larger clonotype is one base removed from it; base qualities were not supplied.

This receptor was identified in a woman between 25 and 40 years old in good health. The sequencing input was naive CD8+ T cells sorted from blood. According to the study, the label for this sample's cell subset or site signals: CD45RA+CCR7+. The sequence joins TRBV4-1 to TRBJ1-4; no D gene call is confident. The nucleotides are TGCGCCAGCAGCCAAGGACACGGTAGGACTAATGAAAAACTGTTTTTT. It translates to CASSQGHGRTNEKLFF.